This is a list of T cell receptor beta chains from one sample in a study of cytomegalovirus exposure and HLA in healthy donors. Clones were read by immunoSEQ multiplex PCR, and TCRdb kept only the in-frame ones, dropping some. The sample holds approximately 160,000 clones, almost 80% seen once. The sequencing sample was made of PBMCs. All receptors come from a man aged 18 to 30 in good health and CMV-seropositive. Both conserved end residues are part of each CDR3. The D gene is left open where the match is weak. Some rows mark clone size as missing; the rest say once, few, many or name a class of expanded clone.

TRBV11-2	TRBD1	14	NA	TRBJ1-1	CASSRGQGVTEAFF	TGTGCCAGCAGCCGTGGACAGGGGGTCACTGAAGCTTTCTTT
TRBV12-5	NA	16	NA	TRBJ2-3	CASGFNGGSHTDTQYF	TGTGCTAGTGGTTTTAATGGGGGGTCCCACACAGATACGCAGTATTTT
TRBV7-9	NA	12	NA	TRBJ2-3	CASSLGRDTQYF	TGTGCCAGCAGCTTAGGGAGGGATACGCAGTATTTT
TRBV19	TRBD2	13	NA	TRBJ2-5	CASSILGGETQYF	TGTGCCAGTAGTATATTGGGGGGGGAGACCCAGTACTTC
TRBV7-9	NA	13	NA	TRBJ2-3	CASSFPRGDTQYF	TGTGCCAGCAGCTTCCCAAGGGGAGATACGCAGTATTTT
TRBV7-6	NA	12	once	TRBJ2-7	CASNPLLYEQYF	TGTGCCAGCAACCCACTACTCTACGAGCAGTACTTC
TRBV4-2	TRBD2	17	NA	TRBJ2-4	CASSQVSVAGGLDIQYF	TGTGCCAGCAGCCAAGTTTCGGTGGCGGGGGGATTGGACATTCAGTACTTC
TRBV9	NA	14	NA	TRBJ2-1	CASSVVGGQSEQFF	TGTGCCAGCAGCGTAGTGGGGGGGCAAAGTGAGCAGTTCTTC
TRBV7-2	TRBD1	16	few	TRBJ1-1	CASSATGEVAYTEAFF	TGTGCCAGCAGCGCGACAGGGGAGGTTGCGTACACTGAAGCTTTCTTT
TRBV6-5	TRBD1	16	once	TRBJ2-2	CASSYSRQGAGGELFF	TGTGCCAGCAGTTACTCGAGACAGGGGGCCGGCGGGGAGCTGTTTTTT
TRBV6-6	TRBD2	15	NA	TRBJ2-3	CASSYMRGATDTQYF	TGTGCCAGCAGTTACATGCGGGGGGCCACAGATACGCAGTATTTT
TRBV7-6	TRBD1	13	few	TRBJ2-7	CASSLDRGDEQYF	TGTGCCAGCAGTTTGGACAGGGGGGACGAGCAGTACTTC
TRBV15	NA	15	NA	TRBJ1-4	CATSRDRNTSGKLFF	TGTGCCACCAGCAGAGATAGAAATACGTCGGGAAAACTGTTTTTT
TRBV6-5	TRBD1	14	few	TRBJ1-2	CASSYSNRGYGYTF	TGTGCCAGCAGTTATTCGAACAGGGGCTATGGCTACACCTTC
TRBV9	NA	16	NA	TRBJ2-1	CASSVGPRGGVDEQFF	TGTGCCAGCAGCGTAGGGCCCAGGGGAGGGGTCGATGAGCAGTTCTTC
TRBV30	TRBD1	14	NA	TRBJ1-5	CAWNSGGFYQPQHF	TGTGCCTGGAACTCAGGGGGTTTCTATCAGCCCCAGCATTTT
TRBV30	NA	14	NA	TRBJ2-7	CAWSVSTGSYEQYF	TGTGCCTGGAGTGTTTCTACAGGGTCTTACGAGCAGTACTTC
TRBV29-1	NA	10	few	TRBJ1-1	CSVLDREAFF	TGCAGCGTTCTAGACAGGGAAGCTTTCTTT
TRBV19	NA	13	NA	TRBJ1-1	CATGERVNTEAFF	TGTGCCACCGGGGAAAGGGTGAACACTGAAGCTTTCTTT
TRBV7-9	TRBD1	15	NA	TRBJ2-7	CASSPRDSRGYEQYF	TGTGCCAGCAGCCCCCGGGACAGCAGGGGGTACGAGCAGTACTTC
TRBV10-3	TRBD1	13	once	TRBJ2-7	CAITSGGHYEQYF	TGTGCCATCACGTCAGGGGGACACTACGAGCAGTACTTC
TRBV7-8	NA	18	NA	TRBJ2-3	CASSLFAQGPQITDTQYF	TGTGCCAGCAGCTTATTTGCCCAGGGCCCTCAAATCACAGATACGCAGTATTTT
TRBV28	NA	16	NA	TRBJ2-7	CASSLDQGIRLYEQYF	TGTGCCAGCAGTTTAGACCAGGGGATTCGACTCTACGAGCAGTACTTC
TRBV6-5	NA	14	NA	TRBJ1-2	CASSYSSGGAGYTF	TGTGCCAGCAGTTACTCGAGCGGGGGGGCCGGCTACACCTTC
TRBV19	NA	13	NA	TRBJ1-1	CASSEGLNTEAFF	TGTGCCAGTAGTGAGGGCTTGAACACTGAAGCTTTCTTT
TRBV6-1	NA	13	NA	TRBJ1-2	CASSPGLKNGYTF	TGTGCCAGCAGTCCTGGACTTAAGAATGGCTACACCTTC
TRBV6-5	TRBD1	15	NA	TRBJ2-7	CASSYSGTGNVEQYF	TGTGCCAGCAGTTACTCGGGGACAGGGAATGTCGAGCAGTACTTC
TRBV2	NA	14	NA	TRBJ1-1	CASSESGGNTEAFF	TGTGCCAGCAGTGAAAGCGGTGGAAACACTGAAGCTTTCTTT
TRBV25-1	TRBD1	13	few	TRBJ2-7	CASSEQGAIEQYF	TGTGCCAGCAGTGAACAGGGGGCCATCGAGCAGTACTTC